The T cell receptor beta chain described here comes from a study of cytomegalovirus exposure and HLA in healthy donors. Study-wide results and caveats: Certain indistinguishable V segments, among them TRBV6-2 and TRBV6-3, were excluded.

This clone was counted once. What it binds is not known. Germline CDR1 and CDR2: SGHTA and FQGTGA. The CDR3 extends over 15 amino acids. Trimming cost V 4 bases and J 0 bases, with 11 bases left between them. PCR involved 60 Vbeta and 13 Jbeta primers. TCRdb keeps only in-frame clones here, not all; method: immunoSEQ multiplex PCR. The table lists some 170,000 clones, about four fifths of them singletons. This clonotype originated in a female donor in good health and CMV-seronegative. Sequenced sample: PBMCs. The rearrangement uses TRBV7-3 and TRBJ2-3; D call uncertain. The CDR3 reads CASSSIATSTDTQYF. The CDR3 coding sequence is TGTGCCAGCAGCTCCATAGCAACTAGCACAGATACGCAGTATTTT.